Below are 9 T cell receptor beta chains sequenced from a single sample in a study of blood T cell repertoires in COVID-19. Clones were sequenced by immunoSEQ multiplex PCR, and TCRdb holds only the in-frame ones, with some missing. Among 30,000 to 40,000 clones listed, roughly 90% were seen once. The sample was peripheral blood. The receptors derive from a human donor with active COVID-19. The donor label of this sample is uncertain.

This chain uses TRBV6-5 with TRBJ1-2; D might be TRBD1 (5 bases). The CDR3 runs 15 residues. CDR1 and CDR2 from the germline V gene are MNHEY and SVGAGI. Trimming removed 6 bases at V and 0 bases at J, with 14 bases between. The CDR3 sequence is CASRPSGTSNYGYTF. CDR3 bases: TGTGCCAGCAGGCCCTCAGGGACTTCTAACTATGGCTACACCTTC.

The sample holds a few counts of this clone. The genes are TRBV5-6 and TRBJ1-2; TRBD1 aligns across 7 bases. CDR3 length equals 13 residues. Germline V gene lookup returns CDR1 SGHDT and CDR2 YYEEEE. Trimming took 4 bases from V and 8 from J; bases not matched to a gene: 8. In nucleotides, the CDR3 is TGTGCCAGCAGCCTCACGACAGGGACCGGCTACACCTTC. This sequence encodes CASSLTTGTGYTF.

This rearrangement joins TRBV19 to TRBJ1-2; perhaps TRBD1 as D (5 bases). This CDR3 contains 14 residues. Trimming took off 6 bases at V and 8 bases at J, with 19 bases between the two ends. The germline CDR1 and CDR2 sequences are LNHDA and SQIVND (reference sequence). This chain's CDR3 is CASRPAGGIGGYTF. In nucleotides, the CDR3 is TGTGCCAGTAGACCTGCGGGGGGTATCGGGGGCTACACCTTC.

The rearrangement links TRBV6-5 to TRBJ1-6; 8 bases match TRBD1. The CDR3 spans 15 residues. Germline lookup yields CDR1 MNHEY and CDR2 SVGAGI. J gave up 7 bases and V 6 bases, and 8 bases lay outside the gene matches. CDR3 nucleotide sequence: TGTGCCAGCAGAGAGGGGGACAGGATAAATTCACCCCTCCACTTT. Translating gives CASREGDRINSPLHF.

This rearrangement joins TRBV4-3 to TRBJ2-1; 7 nucleotides match TRBD2. Germline V gene lookup returns CDR1 LGHNA and CDR2 YSLEER. This CDR3 has 17 residues. Germline trimming cut 0 bases from V and 7 bases from J; bases unmatched to any gene: 12. The CDR3: CASSQDNLGTTNNEQFF. In nucleotides, the CDR3 is TGCGCCAGCAGCCAAGATAACCTCGGGACTACGAATAATGAGCAGTTCTTC.

V is TRBV6-2 or TRBV6-3 and J is TRBJ2-7, with D perhaps matching TRBD2 (6 bases). This CDR3 has 15 amino acids. V lost 5 bases, J lost 1 base, and 15 bases lay in between. Germline CDR1 is MNHEY and CDR2 is SVGEGT. DNA of the CDR3: TGTGCCAGCAGTAGGCGCGGGACGGCTTCCTACGAGCAGTACTTC. Its protein product is CASSRRGTASYEQYF.

The rearrangement joins TRBV12-5 to TRBJ1-5; the match to TRBD1 covers 7 bases. With 4 bases clipped from V and 4 bases from J, the junction kept 4 bases outside the gene matches. The CDR3 loop spans 14 amino acids. Germline CDR1 is LGHNT and CDR2 is FRNRAP. The CDR3 DNA reads TGTGCTAGTGGTTGGGGACAGCCTAATCAGCCCCAGCATTTT. Its translation: CASGWGQPNQPQHF. The complete variable domain, with remaining parts taken from reference TRBV12-5 and TRBJ1-5, reads DARVTQTPRHKVTEMGQEVTMRCQPILGHNTVFWYRQTMMQGLELLAYFRNRAPLDDSGMPKDRFSAEMPDATLATLKIQPSEPRDSAVYFCASGWGQPNQPQHFGDGTRLSIL.

V gene TRBV3-1 (or the pseudogene TRBV3-2) combines with J gene TRBJ2-1; 8 bases match TRBD2. This CDR3 contains 16 residues. The V segment lost 0 bases and the J segment 5 bases; nucleotides outside the gene matches: 6. Germline V lookup: CDR1 LGHDT, CDR2 YNNKEL (reference sequence). CDR3 amino acids: CASSQDPSGSHNEQFF. The CDR3 DNA is TGTGCCAGCAGCCAAGATCCTAGCGGGTCTCACAATGAGCAGTTCTTC.

This chain connects TRBV6-5 to TRBJ1-2; D gene ambiguous. The CDR3 has 13 residues. Germline-derived CDR1 and CDR2 are MNHEY and SVGAGI. Trimming took off 7 bases at V and 6 bases at J, with 15 bases between the two ends. The CDR3 sequence: CASKEVPRDGYTF. The CDR3 DNA reads as TGTGCCAGCAAAGAGGTTCCACGGGATGGCTACACCTTC.